This T cell receptor beta chain came from a study of T cells after posttransplantation cyclophosphamide. Findings and caveats of the study: TRB clonality was highly associated with recipient CMV seropositivity and reactivation. Later post-transplant blood repertoires were often dominated by donor CD8+ memory clones. Blood and skin or GI T cell repertoires showed limited TRB overlap.

The sample holds a few counts of this clone. Antigen specificity is unknown. Clones were read by immunoSEQ multiplex PCR, and TCRdb kept only the in-frame ones, dropping some. Recorded here are around 35,000 clones, none singletons. The CDR3 is 11 residues long. In germline, CDR1 is DFQATT, CDR2 SNEGSKA (reference sequence). This related bone marrow graft donor gave peripheral blood on the day of marrow donation. The chain uses TRBV20-1 and TRBJ1-4; D possibly corresponds to TRBD1 (5 bases). The origin of this receptor is a girl aged 5-17 years in good health, CMV-negative, and a related stem cell transplant donor. The source material was PBMCs. The CDR3 reads CRADINEKLFF. The CDR3 DNA reads as TGCAGGGCGGACATAAATGAAAAACTGTTTTTT.